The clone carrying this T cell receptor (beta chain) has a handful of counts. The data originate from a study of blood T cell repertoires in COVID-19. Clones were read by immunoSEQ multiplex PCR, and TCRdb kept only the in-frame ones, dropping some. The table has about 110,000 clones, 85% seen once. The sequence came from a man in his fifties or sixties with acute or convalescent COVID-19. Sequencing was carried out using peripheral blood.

CDR3 in DNA: TGTGCCAGCAGCCAACACTTAAACCAGGGACAGGGTAGCGGGATTTTCTACGAGCAGTACTTC. Encoded protein: CASSQHLNQGQGSGIFYEQYF. This rearrangement joins TRBV14 to TRBJ2-7; tentatively, D is TRBD1 (9 bases). Germline V gene data show CDR1 as SGHDN and CDR2 as FVKESK. This CDR3 is built from 21 residues. V was pared by 2 bases and J by 3 bases, with 32 bases between.